The 4 T cell receptor beta chains listed next were all sequenced from one sample in a study of T cells in Graves' hyperthyroidism and ophthalmopathy. RNA transcripts served as the template for amplifying TCR beta CDR3 regions. The TCR CDR3 was amplified in a first-round RT-PCR using the HTBI primer set. TCRdb called the multiplex PCR reads again in MiXCR, with one record for every CDR3 protein. The sample includes around 210,000 distinct CDR3 sequences, 17% seen only once; the top ten take about 50%. The sequenced sample was blood. The receptors stem from a woman aged 45-65 years with Graves' hyperthyroidism.

This clonotype was recorded at least ten times. The gene calls are TRBV12-3 or TRBV12-4 and TRBJ1-5; 10 nucleotides match TRBD1. V lost 7 bases to trimming and J lost 5 bases; unmatched junction nucleotides: 8. CDR3 length equals 15 residues. DNA for the CDR3: TGTGCCAGCAACCCGACAGGGGGCGTTTATCAGCCCCAGCATTTT. Its translation: CASNPTGGVYQPQHF.

This clonotype was detected ten times or more. The rearrangement links TRBV28 to TRBJ2-1, with TRBD2 matching over 8 bases. The CDR3 is 15 amino acids. V shed 0 bases, J shed 8 bases, and the junction held 6 bases outside the gene matches. CDR1 is MDHEN, CDR2 SYDVKM, per germline. CDR3 coding DNA: TGTGCCAGCAGTTTATGGAGGACTAGCAACGATGAGCAGTTCTTC. This codes for CASSLWRTSNDEQFF.

There are many counts of this clonotype. The rearrangement uses TRBV19 and TRBJ2-1; 13 bases map to TRBD2. Trimming at V came to 5 bases and at J to 10 bases, leaving 14 bases not matched to a gene. The length of the CDR3 is 17 residues. Germline assignment: CDR1 LNHDA and CDR2 SQIVND (reference sequence). This chain's CDR3 is CASSPRPGLAGAQEQFF. DNA for the CDR3: TGTGCCAGTAGTCCCAGACCAGGACTAGCGGGGGCTCAGGAGCAGTTCTTC.

V is TRBV7-9 and J is TRBJ1-2; unclear D gene. This CDR3 has 13 residues. Trimming stripped 4 bases from V and 4 bases from J, with 10 bases between. Germline values: CDR1 SEHNR, CDR2 FQNEAQ (reference sequence). CDR3 region: CASSSVLRYGYTF. The CDR3, as DNA: TGTGCCAGCAGCTCGGTTCTCCGCTATGGCTACACCTTC. Full variable domain (outside the CDR3, taken from reference TRBV7-9 and TRBJ1-2): DTGVSQNPRHKITKRGQNVTFRCDPISEHNRLYWYRQTLGQGPEFLTYFQNEAQLEKSRLLSDRFSAERPKGSFSTLEIQRTEQGDSAMYLCASSSVLRYGYTFGSGTRLTVV.